This TCR beta chain was documented in a study of cytomegalovirus exposure and HLA in healthy donors. The CDR3 totals 15 residues. V was shortened by 4 bases and J by 3 bases, with 13 bases between the two germline ends. Germline lookup yields CDR1 MNHNS and CDR2 SASEGT. Only in-frame clones appear in the TCRdb table, and some are missing; sequencing was by immunoSEQ multiplex PCR. Altogether about 250,000 clones are present, approximately 87% being singletons, with the ten largest covering about 3%. The chain employs TRBV6-1 and TRBJ1-3; tentative D call: TRBD1 (5 bases). Sequences were obtained from PBMCs. The sequence was collected from a man aged 18-30 years in good health and CMV-seronegative. Written as DNA, the CDR3 is TGTGCCAGCAGTGTCTCGGACAATGGTGGAAACACCATATATTTT. Translation: CASSVSDNGGNTIYF.